Shown below are 30 T cell receptor beta chains from a single sample sequenced in a study of T cells after yellow fever vaccination. TCRdb analysed the 5' RACE reads with MiXCR anew, one entry per CDR3 protein. The sample has some 300,000 distinct CDR3 sequences, less than 9.5% seen once. Sequenced material: CD4+ T cells sorted from PBMCs, taken 5 days after the yellow fever booster vaccination. The receptors originated from a man younger than 35 who received the YFV17D yellow fever vaccine.

This rearrangement joins TRBV20-1 to TRBJ1-1; the D gene is possibly TRBD1 (6 bases). The CDR3 totals 12 residues. Trimming removed 2 bases at V and 5 bases at J, with 9 bases between. CDR1 DFQATT and CDR2 SNEGSKA come from the germline V gene (reference sequence). The CDR3 reads CSARTQGTEAFF. CDR3 DNA sequence: TGCAGTGCTAGAACTCAGGGGACTGAAGCTTTCTTT.

The V gene is TRBV7-3, the J gene TRBJ1-2; the D gene is possibly TRBD1 (6 bases). The CDR3 loop spans 14 amino acids. V lost 0 bases and J 6 bases, leaving 11 bases between the germline ends. The germline V gene encodes CDR1 SGHTA and CDR2 FQGTGA. The CDR3 DNA follows: TGTGCCAGCAGCTTAACGGGAAGGGGGGATGGCTACACCTTC. Translating it yields CASSLTGRGDGYTF. The entire variable domain, with the rest obtained from reference TRBV7-3 and TRBJ1-2, is as follows: GAGVSQTPSNKVTEKGKYVELRCDPISGHTALYWYRQSLGQGPEFLIYFQGTGAADDSGLPNDRFFAVRPEGSVSTLKIQRTERGDSAVYLCASSLTGRGDGYTFGSGTRLTVV.

The genes are TRBV5-4 and TRBJ2-6; TRBD1 agrees at 7 bases. V dropped 5 bases and J dropped 4; count of bases not matched to a gene: 6. The CDR3 spans 15 residues. Germline CDR1 and CDR2: SGHNT and YYREEE (reference sequence). The CDR3 loop reads CASRQGIAGANVLTF. The CDR3 bases are TGTGCCAGCAGACAGGGGATAGCGGGGGCCAACGTCCTGACTTTC.

The chain is built from TRBV12-3 or TRBV12-4 and TRBJ1-4; D ambiguous. The ends were cut back, 8 bases at V and 8 bases at J, with 9 bases in the middle. The CDR3 has 11 residues. CDR3 nucleotides: TGTGCCAGCGCCTTAGGAGAAAAACTGTTTTTT. It yields the protein CASALGEKLFF.

This clonotype was detected ten times or more. This chain connects TRBV20-1 to TRBJ2-1; 8 bases map to TRBD2. J was trimmed by 4 bases and V by 0 bases; bases with no gene match: 8. This CDR3 comprises 16 residues. Germline CDR1 and CDR2: DFQATT and SNEGSKA (reference sequence). CDR3 sequence reads: CSARDAIAGYYNEQFF. As DNA, the CDR3 is TGCAGTGCTAGAGATGCCATAGCGGGATATTACAATGAGCAGTTCTTC.

This rearrangement joins TRBV7-9 to TRBJ2-5; D might be TRBD1 (6 bases). The CDR3 has 14 residues. Trimming stripped 1 base from V and 5 bases from J, with 11 bases between. Germline V gives CDR1 SEHNR, CDR2 FQNEAQ (reference sequence). CDR3 sequence: CASSLVGASETQYF. CDR3 bases: TGTGCCAGCAGCTTAGTGGGGGCATCGGAGACCCAGTACTTC. The full variable domain, rest sourced from reference TRBV7-9 and TRBJ2-5, is DTGVSQNPRHKITKRGQNVTFRCDPISEHNRLYWYRQTLGQGPEFLTYFQNEAQLEKSRLLSDRFSAERPKGSFSTLEIQRTEQGDSAMYLCASSLVGASETQYFGPGTRLLVL.

The chain recombines TRBV5-1 with TRBJ1-4; D not certain. In germline, CDR1 is SGHRS, CDR2 YFSETQ. The CDR3 runs to 13 residues. Deletions cut 5 bases from V and 7 bases from J, with 12 bases between. This chain's CDR3 is CASRTQRGEKLFF. For the CDR3, the DNA is TGCGCCAGCAGGACTCAGCGGGGTGAAAAACTGTTTTTT.

V is TRBV20-1 and J is TRBJ1-2, with D maybe TRBD1 (5 bases). Per the germline V gene, CDR1 is DFQATT and CDR2 is SNEGSKA (reference sequence). Trimming cost V 5 bases and J 0 bases, with 13 bases left between them. The CDR3 is made up of 14 amino acids. The CDR3 region has the DNA TGCAGTGCTGGGGAGGGGACGCCTAACTATGGCTACACCTTC. Its protein is CSAGEGTPNYGYTF.

The chain employs TRBV5-1 and TRBJ1-6, with a possible D match to TRBD1 (5 bases). Germline V lookup: CDR1 SGHRS, CDR2 YFSETQ. Trimming cost V 3 bases and J 7 bases, with 11 bases left between them. The CDR3 runs 14 residues. The CDR3 DNA is TGCGCCAGCAGCTGGGGACCGATAAATTCACCCCTCCACTTT. Its protein product is CASSWGPINSPLHF.

The chain carries TRBV10-3 and TRBJ1-2; D not resolved. Germline V gives CDR1 ENHRY, CDR2 SYGVKD. CDR3 size: 14 residues. V was pared by 4 bases and J by 5 bases, with 14 bases between. The CDR3 sequence: CAISVGPSPYGYTF. CDR3 sequence (DNA): TGTGCCATCAGTGTCGGGCCGTCGCCTTATGGCTACACCTTC.

This clonotype has only a few counts. J is TRBJ1-2 and V is TRBV3-1; D not certain. Germline V lookup: CDR1 LGHDT, CDR2 YNNKEL (reference sequence). The germline V and J ends were trimmed by 3 bases and 0 bases, with 11 bases remaining between them. This CDR3 spans 15 amino acids. CDR3 loop: CASSQGVGTNYGYTF. CDR3 nucleotides: TGTGCCAGCAGCCAGGGAGTGGGGACTAACTATGGCTACACCTTC. Using reference TRBV3-1 and TRBJ1-2 for the parts outside the CDR3, the full variable domain is DTAVSQTPKYLVTQMGNDKSIKCEQNLGHDTMYWYKQDSKKFLKIMFSYNNKELIINETVPNRFSPKSPDKAHLNLHINSLELGDSAVYFCASSQGVGTNYGYTFGSGTRLTVV.

This clonotype turned up a few times. The J gene is TRBJ2-3, the V gene TRBV24-1; D not certain. The V end lost 5 bases, the J end lost 4 bases, and 3 bases lay between the germline ends. Germline CDR1 KGHDR, CDR2 SFDVKD. CDR3 length: 11 residues. CDR3 coding DNA: TGTGCCACCAGTGTTGCAGATACGCAGTATTTT. Its protein product is CATSVADTQYF.

The CDR3 nucleotides read TGTGCCAGCAGCGTAGTGGGCGGACACTATGGCTACACCTTC. Translating gives CASSVVGGHYGYTF. This chain connects TRBV9 to TRBJ1-2; D not certain. The CDR3 runs 14 residues. Germline V gene sequence: CDR1 SGDLS, CDR2 YYNGEE. V dropped 0 bases and J dropped 3 bases, with 9 bases sitting between them.

This clonotype was seen at least ten times. The chain joins TRBV25-1 to TRBJ2-7; D is perhaps TRBD1 or TRBD2 (5 bases each). Trimming took off 7 bases at V and 2 bases at J, with 12 bases between the two ends. This CDR3 is built from 13 residues. Germline assignment: CDR1 MGHDK and CDR2 SYGVNS. In DNA form, the CDR3 reads TGTGCCAGCACCCGAGAGGGGACCTACGAGCAGTACTTC. Amino acids: CASTREGTYEQYF.

The V gene is TRBV24-1, the J gene TRBJ2-2; 9 bases align to TRBD1. This CDR3 has 18 residues. CDR1 KGHDR and CDR2 SFDVKD come from the germline V gene. Trimming took 4 bases from V and 3 from J; bases not matched to a gene: 11. The CDR3 DNA is TGTGCCACCAGTGACAACCACCGGGACAGGGCGGACACCGGGGAGCTGTTTTTT. This gives the protein CATSDNHRDRADTGELFF.

This clonotype was observed at least ten times. This chain uses TRBV30 with TRBJ1-4; 9 positions agree with TRBD1. The germline gives CDR1 GTSNPN, CDR2 SVGIG (reference sequence). The CDR3 is 14 amino acids. Unmatched junction bases numbered 7, after V lost 3 bases and J lost 8 bases. The CDR3 sequence: CAWRVQGAEEKLFF. The CDR3 DNA reads as TGTGCCTGGAGGGTACAGGGGGCTGAGGAAAAACTGTTTTTT. Together with reference TRBV30 and TRBJ1-4, the CDR3 gives the full variable domain: SQTIHQWPATLVQPVGSPLSLECTVEGTSNPNLYWYRQAAGRGLQLLFYSVGIGQISSEVPQNLSASRPQDRQFILSSKKLLLSDSGFYLCAWRVQGAEEKLFFGSGTQLSVL.

This clonotype came up a few times. The V and J genes are TRBV10-3 and TRBJ1-6, with 7 bases fitting TRBD1. CDR1 ENHRY and CDR2 SYGVKD come from the germline V gene. The CDR3 is made up of 14 amino acids. Losses at the gene ends were 2 bases for V and 14 bases for J; bases not matched to a gene: 9. The chain's CDR3 is CAISERGQQVALHF. The CDR3 DNA sequence: TGTGCCATCAGTGAGCGGGGACAGCAAGTGGCCCTCCACTTT.

This clonotype was detected a few times. The chain joins TRBV6-2 or TRBV6-3 to TRBJ1-1, with TRBD1 matching 10 bases. J gave up 6 bases and V 5 bases, and 9 bases lay outside the gene matches. CDR3 length equals 15 residues. Germline V gene sequence: CDR1 MNHEY, CDR2 SVGEGT. DNA for the CDR3: TGTGCCAGCAGTGGAGCCGGGACAGGGGAACCTGAAGCTTTCTTT. Amino acid sequence: CASSGAGTGEPEAFF.

The gene calls are TRBV30 and TRBJ2-3, with D perhaps TRBD2 (6 bases). The germline gives CDR1 GTSNPN, CDR2 SVGIG (reference sequence). The CDR3 consists of 14 residues. V was pared by 3 bases and J by 0 bases, with 10 bases between. The CDR3 DNA reads as TGTGCCTGGAGGAATGCGGGAAGCACAGATACGCAGTATTTT. This encodes CAWRNAGSTDTQYF.

In this sample, this clonotype turned up a few times. This chain connects TRBV7-2 to TRBJ1-2; D unresolved. The CDR3 covers 14 residues. Germline assignment: CDR1 SGHTA and CDR2 FQGNSA. Trimming stripped 1 base from V and 8 bases from J, with 14 bases between. Here the CDR3 reads CASSLVYSSGGYTF. CDR3 nucleotides: TGTGCCAGCAGCTTAGTTTATTCGTCGGGAGGCTACACCTTC.

This clonotype was counted a few times. V and J are TRBV6-2 or TRBV6-3 and TRBJ2-1; possible D gene TRBD2, 6 bases. This CDR3 is built from 10 residues. Trimming stripped 10 bases from V and 7 bases from J, with 8 bases between. The V gene's germline CDR1 is MNHEY and CDR2 SVGEGT. The CDR3: CATGENEQFF. As DNA, the CDR3 is TGTGCCACGGGGGAGAATGAGCAGTTCTTC.

On this clonotype: This clone may be a read error of a much larger clone one base away. This chain joins TRBV6-2 or TRBV6-3 and TRBJ2-7, with D uncertain. The CDR3 runs to 11 residues. CDR1 and CDR2 from the germline V gene are MNHEY and SVGEGT. With 4 bases removed from V and 1 base from J, the gap between germline ends came to 2 bases. CDR3 sequence: CASSWSYEQYF. As DNA, the CDR3 is TGTGCCAGCAGTTGGTCCTACGAGCAGTACTTC.

This clonotype was counted only a few times. V usage is TRBV10-3 and J usage is TRBJ2-2; TRBD1 matches 8 bases. The CDR3 totals 15 residues. With V trimmed by 4 bases and J by 0 bases, 1 base remained unmatched. The germline gives CDR1 ENHRY, CDR2 SYGVKD. CDR3: CAISGGQANTGELFF. The CDR3, as DNA: TGTGCCATCAGTGGGGGACAGGCGAACACCGGGGAGCTGTTTTTT.

The chain is built from TRBV10-3 and TRBJ1-2, with 7 bases matching TRBD1. Germline CDR1 is ENHRY and CDR2 is SYGVKD. Trimming removed 4 bases from V and 5 bases from J; junction bases left unmatched: 4. The CDR3 length is 13 residues. CDR3 in amino acids: CAISGEQGYGYTF. CDR3 in DNA: TGTGCCATCAGTGGGGAACAGGGGTATGGCTACACCTTC.

This clonotype was seen ten or more times. V and J are TRBV5-1 and TRBJ1-1, with 7 positions matching TRBD1. The germline V gene has CDR1 SGHRS and CDR2 YFSETQ. V dropped 2 bases and J dropped 6; count of bases not matched to a gene: 4. CDR3 length: 13 amino acids. This chain's CDR3 is CASSLEGAPEAFF. CDR3 DNA sequence: TGCGCCAGCAGCTTAGAGGGGGCCCCTGAAGCTTTCTTT.

The chain employs TRBV6-2 or TRBV6-3 and TRBJ2-1, with 12 bases lining up with TRBD2. V lost 2 bases and J lost 12; bases outside the gene matches: 8. Germline CDR1 is MNHEY and CDR2 is SVGEGT. CDR3 length: 15 amino acids. The CDR3 DNA sequence: TGTGCCAGCAGTTACGGGTCTAGCGGGGGGGTCGGGCAGTTCTTC. It encodes CASSYGSSGGVGQFF.

This clonotype was picked up a small number of times. The V gene is TRBV24-1, the J gene TRBJ2-3; possibly TRBD1 for D (6 bases). In germline, CDR1 is KGHDR, CDR2 SFDVKD. This CDR3 region has 15 residues. Trimming removed 4 bases from V and 3 bases from J, with 13 bases in between. CDR3 residues: CATSDPRGTTDTQYF. The CDR3 nucleotides are TGTGCCACCAGTGACCCCAGGGGTACTACAGATACGCAGTATTTT.

This clonotype occurred a few times. This chain joins TRBV7-3 and TRBJ2-1; the D gene could be TRBD1 or TRBD2 (6 bases each). V lost 5 bases and J 9 bases, leaving 14 bases between the germline ends. The CDR3 sequence is 13 residues long. Germline V gene sequence: CDR1 SGHTA, CDR2 FQGTGA. CDR3 in DNA: TGTGCCAGCAGCCCCCAAGGGGGGAGTGAGCAGTTCTTC. Protein: CASSPQGGSEQFF.

The rearrangement joins TRBV7-2 to TRBJ1-1; possibly TRBD1 for D (5 bases). From germline, CDR1 is SGHTA and CDR2 FQGNSA. The germline V and J ends were trimmed by 1 base and 9 bases, with 12 bases remaining between them. The CDR3 contains 13 residues. The CDR3 reads CASSLEVRVQAFF. CDR3 DNA: TGTGCCAGCAGCTTAGAAGTCAGGGTTCAAGCTTTCTTT.

The chain is built from TRBV5-1 and TRBJ1-6, with no clear D. The CDR3 is 14 amino acids. The V and J ends lost 0 bases and 9 bases respectively, with 10 bases between them. Per germline, CDR1 SGHRS and CDR2 YFSETQ. The CDR3 DNA reads as TGCGCCAGCAGCTTGGCTCCAGCTAGTTCACCCCTCCACTTT. Its protein product is CASSLAPASSPLHF.